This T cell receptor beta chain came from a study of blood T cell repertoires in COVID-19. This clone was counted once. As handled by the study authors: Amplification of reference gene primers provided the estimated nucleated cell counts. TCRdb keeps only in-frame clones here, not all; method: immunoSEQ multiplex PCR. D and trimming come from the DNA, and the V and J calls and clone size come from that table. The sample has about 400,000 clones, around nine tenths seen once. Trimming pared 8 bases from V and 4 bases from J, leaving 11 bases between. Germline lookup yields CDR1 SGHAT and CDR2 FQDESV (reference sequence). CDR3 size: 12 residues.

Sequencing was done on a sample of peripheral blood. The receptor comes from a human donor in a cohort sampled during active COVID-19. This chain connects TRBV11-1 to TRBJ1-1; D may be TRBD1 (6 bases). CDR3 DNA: TGTGCCAGCGGCAGGGGAACCACTGAAGCTTTCTTT. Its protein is CASGRGTTEAFF.